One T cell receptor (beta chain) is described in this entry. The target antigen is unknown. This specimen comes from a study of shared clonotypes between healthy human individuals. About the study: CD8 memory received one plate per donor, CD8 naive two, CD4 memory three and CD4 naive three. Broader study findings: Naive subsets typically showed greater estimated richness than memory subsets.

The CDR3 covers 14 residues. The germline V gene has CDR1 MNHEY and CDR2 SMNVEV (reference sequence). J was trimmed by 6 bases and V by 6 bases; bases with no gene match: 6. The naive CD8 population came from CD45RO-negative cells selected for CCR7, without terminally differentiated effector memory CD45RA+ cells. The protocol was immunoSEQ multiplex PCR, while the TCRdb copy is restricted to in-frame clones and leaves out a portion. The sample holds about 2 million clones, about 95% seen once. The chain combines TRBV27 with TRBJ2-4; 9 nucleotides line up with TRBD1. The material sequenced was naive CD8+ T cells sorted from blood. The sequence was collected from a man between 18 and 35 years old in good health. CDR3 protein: CASRQGALVNIQYF. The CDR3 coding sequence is TGTGCCAGCAGACAGGGGGCATTAGTAAACATTCAGTACTTC.